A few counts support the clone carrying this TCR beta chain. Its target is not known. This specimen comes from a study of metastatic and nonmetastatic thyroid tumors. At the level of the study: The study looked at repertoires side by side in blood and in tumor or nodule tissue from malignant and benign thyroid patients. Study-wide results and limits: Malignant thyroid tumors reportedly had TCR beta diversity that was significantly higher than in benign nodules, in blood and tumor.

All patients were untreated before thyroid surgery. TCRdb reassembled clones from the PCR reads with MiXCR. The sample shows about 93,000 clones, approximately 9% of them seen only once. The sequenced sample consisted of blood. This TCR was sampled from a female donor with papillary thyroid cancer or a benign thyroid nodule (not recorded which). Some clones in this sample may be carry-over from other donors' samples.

CDR3 loop: CASSSGAGTDTQYF. As DNA, the CDR3 is TGTGCCAGCAGCTCCGGAGCTGGCACAGATACGCAGTATTTT. This chain joins TRBV7-3 and TRBJ2-3, with D hard to call. Trimming removed 4 bases from V and 1 base from J, with 9 bases in between. The CDR3 has 14 amino acids. Per the germline V gene, CDR1 is SGHTA and CDR2 is FQGTGA.